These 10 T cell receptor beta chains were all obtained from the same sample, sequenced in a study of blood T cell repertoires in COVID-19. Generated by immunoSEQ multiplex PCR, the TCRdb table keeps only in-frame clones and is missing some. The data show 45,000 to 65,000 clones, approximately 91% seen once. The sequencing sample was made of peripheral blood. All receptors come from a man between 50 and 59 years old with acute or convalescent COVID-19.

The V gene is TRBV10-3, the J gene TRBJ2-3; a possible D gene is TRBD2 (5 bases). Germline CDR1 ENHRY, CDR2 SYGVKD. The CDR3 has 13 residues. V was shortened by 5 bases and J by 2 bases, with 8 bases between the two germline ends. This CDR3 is CAISLTTTDTQYF. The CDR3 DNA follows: TGTGCCATCAGTTTGACTACCACAGATACGCAGTATTTT.

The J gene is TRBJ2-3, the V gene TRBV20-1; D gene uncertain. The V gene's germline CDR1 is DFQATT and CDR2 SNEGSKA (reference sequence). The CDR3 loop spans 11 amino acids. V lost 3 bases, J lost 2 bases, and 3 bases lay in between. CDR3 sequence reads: CSASNTDTQYF. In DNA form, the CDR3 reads TGCAGTGCTAGCAACACAGATACGCAGTATTTT.

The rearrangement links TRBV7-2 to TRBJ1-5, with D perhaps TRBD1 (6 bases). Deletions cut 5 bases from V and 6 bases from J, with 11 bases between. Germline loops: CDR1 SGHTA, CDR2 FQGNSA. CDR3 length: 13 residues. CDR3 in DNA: TGTGCCAGCAGCCTCGACAGGATTCAGCCCCAGCATTTT. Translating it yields CASSLDRIQPQHF.

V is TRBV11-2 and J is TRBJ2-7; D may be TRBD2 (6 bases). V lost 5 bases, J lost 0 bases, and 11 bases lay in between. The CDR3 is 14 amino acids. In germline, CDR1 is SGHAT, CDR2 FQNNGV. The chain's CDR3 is CASSPSVLSYEQYF. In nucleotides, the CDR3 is TGTGCCAGCAGCCCTAGCGTACTCTCCTACGAGCAGTACTTC.

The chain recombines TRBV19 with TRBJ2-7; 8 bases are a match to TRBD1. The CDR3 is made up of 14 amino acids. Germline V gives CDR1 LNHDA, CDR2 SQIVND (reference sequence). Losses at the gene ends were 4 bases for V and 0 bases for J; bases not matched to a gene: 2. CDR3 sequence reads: CASSNRGISYEQYF. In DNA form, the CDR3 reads TGTGCCAGTAGTAACAGGGGGATCTCCTACGAGCAGTACTTC.

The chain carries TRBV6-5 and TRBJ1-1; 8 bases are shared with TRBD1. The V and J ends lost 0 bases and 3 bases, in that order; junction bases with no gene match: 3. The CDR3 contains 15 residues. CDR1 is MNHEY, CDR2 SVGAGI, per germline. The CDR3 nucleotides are TGTGCCAGCAGTTACTCGGTGACAGGGGACACTGAAGCTTTCTTT. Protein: CASSYSVTGDTEAFF.

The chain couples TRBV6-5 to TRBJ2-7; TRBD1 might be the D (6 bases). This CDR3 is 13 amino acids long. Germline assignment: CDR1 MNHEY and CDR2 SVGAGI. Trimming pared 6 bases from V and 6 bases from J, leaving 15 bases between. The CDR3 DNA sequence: TGTGCCAGCAGCCAAGACGGACAGTCCGAGCAGTACTTC. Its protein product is CASSQDGQSEQYF.

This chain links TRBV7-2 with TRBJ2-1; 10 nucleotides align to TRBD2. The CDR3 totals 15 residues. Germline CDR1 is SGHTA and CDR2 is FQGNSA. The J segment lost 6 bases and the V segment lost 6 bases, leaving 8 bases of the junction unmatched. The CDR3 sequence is CASRLTSGMVNEQFF. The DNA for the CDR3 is TGTGCCAGCAGGCTCACTAGCGGGATGGTCAATGAGCAGTTCTTC.

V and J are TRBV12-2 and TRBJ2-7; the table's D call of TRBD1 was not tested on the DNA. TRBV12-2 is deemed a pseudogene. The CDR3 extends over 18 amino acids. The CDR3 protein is CASRYRDRGPYFHYEQYF. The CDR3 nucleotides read TGTGCAAGTCGCTACCGAGACAGGGGGCCCTATTTTCACTACGAGCAGTACTTC.

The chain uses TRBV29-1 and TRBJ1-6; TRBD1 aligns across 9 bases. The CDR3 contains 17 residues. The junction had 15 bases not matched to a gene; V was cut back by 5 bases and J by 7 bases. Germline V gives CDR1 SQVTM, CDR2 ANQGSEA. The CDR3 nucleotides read TGCAGCGTTCACCCGCCGGGACAGGGTCTGGAGAATTCACCCCTCCACTTT. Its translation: CSVHPPGQGLENSPLHF.